This TCR beta chain came from a study of cytomegalovirus exposure and HLA in healthy donors. Study observations and caveats: Researchers catalogued 150 or so TCR beta chains as cytomegalovirus-associated. A later analysis found TCR association rates differed by HLA locus, highest for DRB1 and lowest for HLA-C. The records held CMV serostatus as the only immune exposure information. For TCR beta chains, V- and J-gene trimming was later linked to a missense DCLRE1C variant.

A remark on this clone: Its antigen is not known.

CDR1 and CDR2 from the germline V gene are KGHSH and LQKENI. CDR3 size: 16 residues. V lost 5 bases, J lost 6 bases, and 12 bases stayed unmatched. The PCR employed 60 Vbeta primers together with 13 Jbeta primers. Only in-frame clones appear in the TCRdb table, and some are missing; sequencing was by immunoSEQ multiplex PCR. Here the sample spans roughly 120,000 clones, around 75% being singletons. The clonotype comes from a man in his sixties in good health and CMV-seropositive. The V and J genes are TRBV18 and TRBJ1-3; TRBD1 matches 8 bases. Sequenced sample: PBMCs. CDR3 in amino acids: CASSTGTGSWANTIYF. The CDR3 DNA follows: TGTGCCAGCTCAACGGGGACAGGTTCCTGGGCAAACACCATATATTTT.